The clone carrying this TCR beta chain was observed once. The data belong to a study of blood T cell repertoires in COVID-19. The CDR3 spans 17 residues. Generated by immunoSEQ multiplex PCR, the TCRdb table keeps only in-frame clones and is missing some. The data show roughly 280,000 clones, roughly nine tenths seen once. The sequence came from a woman aged 60-75 years who had recovered from COVID-19. This sequence joins TRBV21-1 and TRBJ1-2; the D call of TRBD1 is as the table states it, not checked on the DNA. TRBV21-1 is a pseudogene locus. Sequenced input: PBMCs or T cells enriched from blood (not recorded which). CDR3 sequence (DNA): TGTGCCAGCAGCAAAGTTACCGGACAGGGGGATCGGTATGGCTACACCTTC. Translating it yields CASSKVTGQGDRYGYTF.